Shown below are 5 T cell receptor beta chains from a single sample sequenced in a study of T cells in Graves' hyperthyroidism and ophthalmopathy. From RNA transcripts, TCR beta CDR3 regions were amplified. First-round RT-PCR of the TCR CDR3 relied on the HTBI primer set. TCRdb called the multiplex PCR reads again in MiXCR, with one record for every CDR3 protein. The sample comprises hundreds of thousands of distinct CDR3 sequences, around 42% of which are singletons, and just under 8.5% rests with the top ten. Sequencing used peripheral blood or thyroid tissue (not recorded which). These receptors were collected from a woman aged 18 to 35 with Graves' hyperthyroidism.

Remarks on this clonotype: This may be a read error: a much more frequent sequence differs by one nucleotide. The chain joins TRBV7-9 to TRBJ1-2; tentative D call: TRBD1 (6 bases). The CDR3 totals 11 residues. In germline, CDR1 is SEHNR, CDR2 FQNEAQ (reference sequence). The V and J ends lost 6 bases and 8 bases respectively, with 10 bases between them. The CDR3, as DNA: TGTGCCAGCAGTGGGGGGCCAGGCTACACCTTC. Its translation is CASSGGPGYTF.

V usage is TRBV25-1 and J usage is TRBJ1-6; 12 bases are a match to TRBD1. Germline values: CDR1 MGHDK, CDR2 SYGVNS. Losses at the gene ends were 1 base for V and 5 bases for J; bases not matched to a gene: 9. This CDR3 comprises 19 residues. The CDR3 DNA is TGTGCCAGCAGTGAATCTCCGCCGGGACAGGGGGCTCATAATTCACCCCTCCACTTT. This gives the protein CASSESPPGQGAHNSPLHF.

The chain carries TRBV15 and TRBJ1-2; D is undetermined. The CDR3 spans 13 residues. Germline CDR1 and CDR2: LNHNV and YYDKDF (reference sequence). With 3 bases removed from V and 4 bases from J, the gap between germline ends came to 9 bases. The CDR3 DNA is TGTGCCACCAGCAGCGTGGATTTCTATGGCTACACCTTC. Its protein is CATSSVDFYGYTF.

Worth noting for this clonotype: A read error may account for a junction end that differs from germline. The gene calls are TRBV7-3 and TRBJ2-7; D gene unclear. The CDR3 loop spans 16 amino acids. Germline CDR1 and CDR2: SGHTA and FQGTGA. The CDR3 region is CASSQEPRPTSYEQYF. For the CDR3, the DNA is TGCGCCAGCAGCCAAGAGCCCCGCCCCACCTCCTACGAGCAGTACTTC.

This clonotype has just a few counts. The J gene is TRBJ2-2, the V gene TRBV5-1; D gene unclear. Germline CDR1 SGHRS, CDR2 YFSETQ. There are 16 residues in the CDR3. The V end lost 7 bases, the J end lost 5 bases, and 21 bases lay between the germline ends. CDR3 sequence (DNA): TGCGCCAGCGGGAAATCAGGAGTTCTAGAAACCGGGGAGCTGTTTTTT. Translating it yields CASGKSGVLETGELFF.